Listed below are T cell receptor beta chains from one sample, sequenced in a study of blood T cells in healthy people across ages. TCRdb ran MiXCR on the 5' RACE reads and lists one entry per CDR3 protein. The sample includes about 900,000 distinct CDR3 sequences, around 48% of them seen just once. Sequencing was performed on blood. Every receptor here comes from a young man in good health. The CDR3 runs from the conserved cysteine through the conserved F or W. The order of the fields is D gene, J gene, clone size, V gene, CDR3 protein, CDR3 DNA. D genes are given only for firm matches. Only part of the rows carry a size: once, few, many, or a class if the clone is expanded.

d_gene: .
j_gene: TRBJ2-3
abundance: .
v_gene: TRBV29-1
CDR3aa: CSGAFTDTQYF
CDR3nt: TGCAGCGGGGCCTTCACAGATACGCAGTATTTT

d_gene: .
j_gene: TRBJ1-1
abundance: .
v_gene: TRBV7-2
CDR3aa: CASSFLETAFF
CDR3nt: TGTGCCAGCAGCTTTCTCGAGACAGCTTTCTTT

d_gene: TRBD2
j_gene: TRBJ2-5
abundance: .
v_gene: TRBV10-3
CDR3aa: CATRFTTSDQETQYF
CDR3nt: TGTGCCACTAGATTTACTACTAGCGACCAAGAGACCCAGTACTTC

d_gene: .
j_gene: TRBJ1-5
abundance: .
v_gene: TRBV19
CDR3aa: CASSIGTAQPQHF
CDR3nt: TGTGCCAGTAGTATAGGGACGGCCCAGCCCCAGCATTTT

d_gene: .
j_gene: TRBJ2-3
abundance: many
v_gene: TRBV29-1
CDR3aa: CSVERGPDTQYF
CDR3nt: TGCAGCGTTGAACGGGGACCAGATACGCAGTATTTT

d_gene: TRBD2
j_gene: TRBJ2-7
abundance: .
v_gene: TRBV7-3
CDR3aa: CASSPQAGPSYEQYF
CDR3nt: TGTGCCAGCAGCCCACAAGCGGGGCCCTCCTACGAGCAGTACTTC

d_gene: .
j_gene: TRBJ1-2
abundance: .
v_gene: TRBV29-1
CDR3aa: CSVEVSGASNYGYTF
CDR3nt: TGCAGCGTTGAAGTTTCAGGGGCAAGTAACTATGGCTACACCTTC

d_gene: TRBD1
j_gene: TRBJ2-3
abundance: .
v_gene: TRBV9
CDR3aa: CASSAAAGTGSTDTQYF
CDR3nt: TGTGCCAGCAGCGCGGCCGCCGGGACAGGGAGCACAGATACGCAGTATTTT

d_gene: TRBD1
j_gene: TRBJ2-3
abundance: .
v_gene: TRBV29-1
CDR3aa: CSVERGQGSTDTQYF
CDR3nt: TGCAGCGTTGAAAGGGGACAGGGTAGCACAGATACGCAGTATTTT

d_gene: .
j_gene: TRBJ1-1
abundance: many
v_gene: TRBV14
CDR3aa: CASSIIGTSEAFF
CDR3nt: TGTGCCAGCAGCATAATCGGGACATCTGAAGCTTTCTTT

d_gene: TRBD2
j_gene: TRBJ2-2
abundance: many
v_gene: TRBV5-1
CDR3aa: CASSLASGTNTGELFF
CDR3nt: TGCGCCAGCAGCTTGGCTAGCGGGACAAACACCGGGGAGCTGTTTTTT

d_gene: .
j_gene: TRBJ2-6
abundance: .
v_gene: TRBV3-1
CDR3aa: CASDTSSGANVLTF
CDR3nt: TGTGCCAGCGACACCTCCTCTGGGGCCAACGTCCTGACTTTC

d_gene: .
j_gene: TRBJ2-7
abundance: .
v_gene: TRBV4-1
CDR3aa: CASSQDEVPAEQYF
CDR3nt: TGCGCCAGCAGCCAAGATGAAGTCCCAGCGGAGCAGTACTTC